One T cell receptor beta chain is described in this entry. CDR1 is GTSNPN and CDR2 is SVGIG in the germline V gene (reference sequence). V lost 3 bases to trimming and J lost 9 bases, with 17 bases between them. The CDR3 is made up of 13 amino acids. Original data processing: Reference gene primer amplification gave nucleated cell count estimates. Generated by immunoSEQ multiplex PCR, the TCRdb table keeps only in-frame clones and is missing some. The DNA was the basis for D and trimming; V, J and clone size are from that table. The repertoire holds around 290,000 clones, with 86% as singletons. The record originates from a study of blood T cell repertoires in COVID-19. Background on the study: Samples came from the United States, Italy and Spain, spanning acute and convalescent COVID-19.

One Seattle source followed patients from active infection through their disease course. V usage is TRBV30 and J usage is TRBJ1-1; the D gene is possibly TRBD1 (5 bases). Sequenced material: peripheral blood. This clonotype was obtained from a woman between 65 and 79 years old with COVID-19, enrolled during active disease. DNA for the CDR3: TGTGCCTGGAGGCCCCTCCGACAGAGTCAAGCTTTCTTT. This sequence encodes CAWRPLRQSQAFF.